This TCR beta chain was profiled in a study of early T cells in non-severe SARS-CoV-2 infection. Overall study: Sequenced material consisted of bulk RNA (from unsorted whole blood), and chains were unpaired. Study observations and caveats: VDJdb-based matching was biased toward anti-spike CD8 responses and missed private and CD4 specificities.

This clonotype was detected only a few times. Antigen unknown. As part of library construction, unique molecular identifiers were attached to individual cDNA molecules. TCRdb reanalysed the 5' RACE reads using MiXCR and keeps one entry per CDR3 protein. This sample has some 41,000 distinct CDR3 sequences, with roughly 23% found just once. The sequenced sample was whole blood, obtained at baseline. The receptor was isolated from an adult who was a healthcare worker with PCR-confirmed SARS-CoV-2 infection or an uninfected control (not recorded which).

In DNA, the CDR3 is TGTGCCAGCAGCCGGGCCGGACGGATTTCACCCCTCCACTTT. It specifies CASSRAGRISPLHF. The gene calls are TRBV12-3 or TRBV12-4 and TRBJ1-6; D remains ambiguous. This CDR3 region has 14 residues. V lost 6 bases to trimming and J lost 9 bases, with 15 bases between them.